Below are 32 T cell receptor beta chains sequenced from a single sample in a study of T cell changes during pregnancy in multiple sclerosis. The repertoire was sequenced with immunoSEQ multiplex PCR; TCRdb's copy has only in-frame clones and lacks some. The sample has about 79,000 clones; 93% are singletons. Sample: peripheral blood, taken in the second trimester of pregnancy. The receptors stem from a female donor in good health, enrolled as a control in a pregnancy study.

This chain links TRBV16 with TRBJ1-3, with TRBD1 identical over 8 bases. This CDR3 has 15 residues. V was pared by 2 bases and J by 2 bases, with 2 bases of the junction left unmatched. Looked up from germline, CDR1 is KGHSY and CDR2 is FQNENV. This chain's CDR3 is CASSQRTGTGNTIYF. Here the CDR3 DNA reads TGTGCCAGCAGCCAAAGGACAGGGACTGGAAACACCATATATTTT.

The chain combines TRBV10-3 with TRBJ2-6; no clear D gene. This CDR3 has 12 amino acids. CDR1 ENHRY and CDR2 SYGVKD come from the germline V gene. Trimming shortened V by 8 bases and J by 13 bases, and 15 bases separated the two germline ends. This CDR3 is CAIGSLNGVLTF. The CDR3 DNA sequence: TGTGCCATCGGAAGTCTGAACGGGGTCCTGACTTTC.

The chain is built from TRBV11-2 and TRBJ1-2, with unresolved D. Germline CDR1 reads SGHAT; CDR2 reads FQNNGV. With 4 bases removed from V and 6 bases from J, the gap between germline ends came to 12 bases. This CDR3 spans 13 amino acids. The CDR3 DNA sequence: TGTGCCAGCAGCTCCCTAGACTGGGATGGCTACACCTTC. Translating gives CASSSLDWDGYTF.

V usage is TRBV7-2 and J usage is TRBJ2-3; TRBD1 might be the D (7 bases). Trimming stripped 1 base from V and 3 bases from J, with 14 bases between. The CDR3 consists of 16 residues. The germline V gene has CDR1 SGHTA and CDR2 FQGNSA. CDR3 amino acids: CASSLVGGGDTDTQYF. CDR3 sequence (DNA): TGTGCCAGCAGCTTAGTTGGAGGGGGCGATACAGATACGCAGTATTTT.

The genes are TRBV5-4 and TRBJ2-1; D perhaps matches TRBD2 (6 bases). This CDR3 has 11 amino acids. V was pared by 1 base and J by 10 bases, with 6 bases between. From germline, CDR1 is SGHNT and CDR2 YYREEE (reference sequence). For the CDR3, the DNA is TGTGCCAGCAGCTTGCTAGCGGAGCAGTTCTTC. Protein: CASSLLAEQFF.

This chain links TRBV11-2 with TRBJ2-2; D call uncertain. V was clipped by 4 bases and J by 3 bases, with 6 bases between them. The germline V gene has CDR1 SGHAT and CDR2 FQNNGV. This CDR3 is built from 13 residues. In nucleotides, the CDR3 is TGTGCCAGCAGCTCAGGCTACACCGGGGAGCTGTTTTTT. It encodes CASSSGYTGELFF.

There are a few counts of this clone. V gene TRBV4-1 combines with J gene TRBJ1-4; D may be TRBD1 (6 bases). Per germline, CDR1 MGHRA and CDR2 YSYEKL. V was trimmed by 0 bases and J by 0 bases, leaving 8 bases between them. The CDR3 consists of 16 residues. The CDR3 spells CASSQDAGATNEKLFF. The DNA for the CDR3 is TGCGCCAGCAGCCAAGATGCAGGGGCAACTAATGAAAAACTGTTTTTT.

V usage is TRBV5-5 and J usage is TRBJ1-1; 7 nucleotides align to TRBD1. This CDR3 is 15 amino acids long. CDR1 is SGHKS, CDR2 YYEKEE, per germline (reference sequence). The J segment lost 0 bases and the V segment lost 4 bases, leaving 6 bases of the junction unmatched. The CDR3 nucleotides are TGTGCCAGCAGCGGATACAGGGGAGTGAACACTGAAGCTTTCTTT. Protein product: CASSGYRGVNTEAFF.

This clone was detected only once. CDR3 protein: CASSGGDYNEQFF. CDR3 coding DNA: TGTGCCAGCAGCGGGGGGGATTACAATGAGCAGTTCTTC. V and J are TRBV9 and TRBJ2-1, with a possible D match to TRBD2 (6 bases). V lost 3 bases and J lost 4, with 8 bases in between. Germline V gene sequence: CDR1 SGDLS, CDR2 YYNGEE. This CDR3 comprises 13 residues. Full variable domain (rest looked up from reference TRBV9 and TRBJ2-1): DSGVTQTPKHLITATGQRVTLRCSPRSGDLSVYWYQQSLDQGLQFLIQYYNGEERAKGNILERFSAQQFPDLHSELNLSSLELGDSALYFCASSGGDYNEQFFGPGTRLTVL.

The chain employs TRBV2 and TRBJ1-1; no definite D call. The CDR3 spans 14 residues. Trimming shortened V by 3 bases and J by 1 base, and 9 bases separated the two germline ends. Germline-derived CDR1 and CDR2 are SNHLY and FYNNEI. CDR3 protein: CASSDRRKNTEAFF. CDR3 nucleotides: TGTGCCAGCAGTGATAGGAGGAAGAACACTGAAGCTTTCTTT.

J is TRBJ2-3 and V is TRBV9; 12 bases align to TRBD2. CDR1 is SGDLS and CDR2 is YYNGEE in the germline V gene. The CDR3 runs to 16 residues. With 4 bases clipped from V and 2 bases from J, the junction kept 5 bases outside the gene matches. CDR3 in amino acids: CASSPLAGGSTDTQYF. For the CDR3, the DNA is TGTGCCAGCAGCCCCCTAGCGGGGGGGTCCACAGATACGCAGTATTTT.

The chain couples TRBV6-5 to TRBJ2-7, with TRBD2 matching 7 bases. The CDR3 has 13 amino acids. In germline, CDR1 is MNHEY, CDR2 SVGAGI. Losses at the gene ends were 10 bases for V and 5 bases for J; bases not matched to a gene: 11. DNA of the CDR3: TGTGCCACCCAACGGGGGAGGGGCCACGAGCAGTACTTC. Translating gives CATQRGRGHEQYF.

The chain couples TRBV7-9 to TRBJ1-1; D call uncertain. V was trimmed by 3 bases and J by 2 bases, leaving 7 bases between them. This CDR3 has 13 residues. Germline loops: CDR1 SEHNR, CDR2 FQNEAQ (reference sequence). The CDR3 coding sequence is TGTGCCAGCAGCTTTGCGTTTAACACTGAAGCTTTCTTT. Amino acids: CASSFAFNTEAFF.

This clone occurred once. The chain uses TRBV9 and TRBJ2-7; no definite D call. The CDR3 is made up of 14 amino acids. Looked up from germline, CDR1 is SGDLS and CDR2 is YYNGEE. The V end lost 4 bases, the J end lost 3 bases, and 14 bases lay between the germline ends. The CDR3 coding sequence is TGTGCCAGCAGCCCTCCTGAGCGTAACTACGAGCAGTACTTC. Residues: CASSPPERNYEQYF.

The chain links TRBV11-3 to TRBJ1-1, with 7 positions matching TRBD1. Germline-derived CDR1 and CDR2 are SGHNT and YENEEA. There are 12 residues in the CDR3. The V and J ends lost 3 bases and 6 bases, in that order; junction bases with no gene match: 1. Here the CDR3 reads CASSFRGAEAFF. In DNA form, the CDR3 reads TGTGCCAGCAGCTTCAGGGGGGCTGAAGCTTTCTTT.

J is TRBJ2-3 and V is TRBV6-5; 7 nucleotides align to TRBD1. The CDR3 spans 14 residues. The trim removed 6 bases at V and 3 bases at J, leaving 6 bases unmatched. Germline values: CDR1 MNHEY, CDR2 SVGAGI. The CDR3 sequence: CASRQGLGTDTQYF. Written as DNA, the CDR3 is TGTGCCAGCAGACAGGGGTTGGGAACAGATACGCAGTATTTT.

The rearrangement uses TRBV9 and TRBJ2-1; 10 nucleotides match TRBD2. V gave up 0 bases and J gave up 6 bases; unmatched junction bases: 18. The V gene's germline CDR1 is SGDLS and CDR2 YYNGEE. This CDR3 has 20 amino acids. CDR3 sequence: CASSVEPLPIPAGGSNEQFF. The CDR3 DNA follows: TGTGCCAGCAGCGTAGAACCCCTCCCGATCCCAGCGGGGGGGAGCAATGAGCAGTTCTTC.

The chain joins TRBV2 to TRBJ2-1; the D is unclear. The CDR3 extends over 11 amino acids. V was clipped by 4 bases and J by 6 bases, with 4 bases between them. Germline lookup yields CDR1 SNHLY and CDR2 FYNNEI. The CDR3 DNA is TGTGCCAGCAGTGGAGGCAATGAGCAGTTCTTC. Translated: CASSGGNEQFF. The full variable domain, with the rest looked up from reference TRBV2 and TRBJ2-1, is EPEVTQTPSHQVTQMGQEVILRCVPISNHLYFYWYRQILGQKVEFLVSFYNNEISEKSEIFDDQFSVERPDGSNFTLKIRSTKLEDSAMYFCASSGGNEQFFGPGTRLTVL.

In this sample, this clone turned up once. Here the CDR3 DNA reads TGTGCCAGCAGCGACGGGACTAGCGGCACAGATACGCAGTATTTT. This codes for CASSDGTSGTDTQYF. The chain joins TRBV5-4 to TRBJ2-3; 10 nucleotides line up with TRBD2. CDR1 is SGHNT, CDR2 YYREEE, per germline (reference sequence). The CDR3 has 15 amino acids. Trimming at V came to 4 bases and at J to 1 base, leaving 3 bases not matched to a gene. Variable domain in full (rest from reference TRBV5-4 and TRBJ2-3): ETGVTQSPTHLIKTRGQQVTLRCSSQSGHNTVSWYQQALGQGPQFIFQYYREEENGRGNFPPRFSGLQFPNYSSELNVNALELDDSALYLCASSDGTSGTDTQYFGPGTRLTVL.

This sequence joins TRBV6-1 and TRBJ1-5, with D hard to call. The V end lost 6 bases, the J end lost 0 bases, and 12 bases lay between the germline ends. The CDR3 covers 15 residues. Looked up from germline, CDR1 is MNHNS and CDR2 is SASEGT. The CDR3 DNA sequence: TGTGCCAGCAGCCAAAGCGAGTTTAGCAATCAGCCCCAGCATTTT. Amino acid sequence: CASSQSEFSNQPQHF.

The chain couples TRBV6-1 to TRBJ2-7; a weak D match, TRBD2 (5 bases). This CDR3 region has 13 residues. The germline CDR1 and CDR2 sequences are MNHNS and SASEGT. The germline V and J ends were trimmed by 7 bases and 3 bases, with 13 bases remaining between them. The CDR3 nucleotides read TGTGCCAGCACGCCTAGCAAAAACTACGAGCAGTACTTC. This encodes CASTPSKNYEQYF.

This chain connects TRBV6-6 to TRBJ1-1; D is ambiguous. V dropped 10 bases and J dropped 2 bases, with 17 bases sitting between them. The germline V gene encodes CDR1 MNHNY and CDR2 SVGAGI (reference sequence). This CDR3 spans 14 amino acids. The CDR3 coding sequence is TGTGCCAACTCCGTGGGCAGTGGCAACACTGAAGCTTTCTTT. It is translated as CANSVGSGNTEAFF.

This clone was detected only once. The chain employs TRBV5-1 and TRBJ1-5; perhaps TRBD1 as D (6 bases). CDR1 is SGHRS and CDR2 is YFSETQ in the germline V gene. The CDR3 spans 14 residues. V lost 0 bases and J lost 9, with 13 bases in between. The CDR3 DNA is TGCGCCAGCAGCTTGGACGCAGACAGGCTGCCCCAGCATTTT. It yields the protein CASSLDADRLPQHF.

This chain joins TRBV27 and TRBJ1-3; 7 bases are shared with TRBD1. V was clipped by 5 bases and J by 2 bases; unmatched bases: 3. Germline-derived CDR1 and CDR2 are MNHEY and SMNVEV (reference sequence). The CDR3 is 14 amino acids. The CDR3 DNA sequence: TGTGCCAGCAGTCCAGGGACAGCTGGAAACACCATATATTTT. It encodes CASSPGTAGNTIYF.

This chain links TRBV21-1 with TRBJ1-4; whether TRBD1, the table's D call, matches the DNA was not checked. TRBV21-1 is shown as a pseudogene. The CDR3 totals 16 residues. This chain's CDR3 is CASGAPLSATNEKLFF. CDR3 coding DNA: TGTGCCAGCGGGGCGCCCTTGAGTGCAACTAATGAAAAACTGTTTTTT.

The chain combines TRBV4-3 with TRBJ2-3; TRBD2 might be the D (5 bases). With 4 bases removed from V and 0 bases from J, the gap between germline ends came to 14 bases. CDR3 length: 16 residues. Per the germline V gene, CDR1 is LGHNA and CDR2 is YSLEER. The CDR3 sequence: CASSRLLGGSTDTQYF. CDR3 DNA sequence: TGCGCCAGCAGCCGCCTTCTAGGAGGTAGCACAGATACGCAGTATTTT.

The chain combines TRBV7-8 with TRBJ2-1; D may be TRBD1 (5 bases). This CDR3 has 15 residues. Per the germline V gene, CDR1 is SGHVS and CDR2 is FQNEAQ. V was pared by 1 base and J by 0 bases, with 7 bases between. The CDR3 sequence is CASSLDRISYNEQFF. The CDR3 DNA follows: TGTGCCAGCAGCTTAGACAGGATCTCCTACAATGAGCAGTTCTTC.

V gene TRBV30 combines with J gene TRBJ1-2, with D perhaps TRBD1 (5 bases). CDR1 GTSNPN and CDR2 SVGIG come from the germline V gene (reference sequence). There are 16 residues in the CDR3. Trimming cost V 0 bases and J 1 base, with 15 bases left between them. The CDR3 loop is CAWSVSPGKNNYGYTF. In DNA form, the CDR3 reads TGTGCCTGGAGTGTATCGCCAGGGAAGAATAACTATGGCTACACCTTC.

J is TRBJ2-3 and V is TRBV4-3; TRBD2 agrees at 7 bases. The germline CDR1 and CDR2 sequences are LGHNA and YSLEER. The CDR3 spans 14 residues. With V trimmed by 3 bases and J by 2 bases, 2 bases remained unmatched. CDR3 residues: CASSQGLHTDTQYF. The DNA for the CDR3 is TGCGCCAGCAGCCAGGGACTACACACAGATACGCAGTATTTT.

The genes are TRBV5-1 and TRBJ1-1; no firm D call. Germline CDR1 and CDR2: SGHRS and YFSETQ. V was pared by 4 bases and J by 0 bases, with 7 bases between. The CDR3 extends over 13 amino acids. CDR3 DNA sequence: TGCGCCAGCAGCATAGAGGTGAACACTGAAGCTTTCTTT. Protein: CASSIEVNTEAFF.

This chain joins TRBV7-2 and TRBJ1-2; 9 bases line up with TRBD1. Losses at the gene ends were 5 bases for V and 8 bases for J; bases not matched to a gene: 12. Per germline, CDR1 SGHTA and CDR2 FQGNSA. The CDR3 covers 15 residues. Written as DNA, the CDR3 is TGTGCCAGCAGCCCTTCGGACAGGGGAATAGGGGGCTACACCTTC. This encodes CASSPSDRGIGGYTF. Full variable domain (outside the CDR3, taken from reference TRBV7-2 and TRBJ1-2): GAGVSQSPSNKVTEKGKDVELRCDPISGHTALYWYRQSLGQGLEFLIYFQGNSAPDKSGLPSDRFSAERTGGSVSTLTIQRTQQEDSAVYLCASSPSDRGIGGYTFGSGTRLTVV.

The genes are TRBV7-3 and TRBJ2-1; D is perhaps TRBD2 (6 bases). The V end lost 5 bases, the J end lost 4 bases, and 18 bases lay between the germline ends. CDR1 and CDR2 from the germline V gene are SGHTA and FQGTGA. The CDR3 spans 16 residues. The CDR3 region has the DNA TGTGCCAGCAGCACCTTTTCGGGGGTGAAATACAATGAGCAGTTCTTC. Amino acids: CASSTFSGVKYNEQFF.